These 8 T cell receptor beta chains were all obtained from the same sample, sequenced in a study of shared clonotypes between healthy human individuals (dated by TCRdb to the early 2020s). Receptors were amplified or captured by the immunoSEQ multiplex PCR assay. TCRdb mirrors the immuneACCESS table, restricted to in-frame sequences. Some clones are absent from its copies; in checked studies, under half trace to an unresolved V gene, and the reason for the others is unknown. The table for this sample lists about 2 million clones; 85% to 95% of them were counted only once. Jointly, the top ten make up under 0.15% of the sample. The sample taken for sequencing was naive CD4+ T cells sorted from blood. Per the publication, the cell subset or site label means: CD45RA+ positively selected. These receptors all come from a young man in good health.

This chain uses TRBV4-1 with TRBJ2-1, with 9 positions matching TRBD2. The germline V gene has CDR1 MGHRA and CDR2 YSYEKL. The CDR3 is made up of 16 amino acids. With 5 bases clipped from V and 4 bases from J, the junction kept 9 bases outside the gene matches. The CDR3 reads CASSSRGGAFYNEQFF. DNA of the CDR3: TGCGCCAGCAGCTCTCGCGGGGGGGCCTTTTACAATGAGCAGTTCTTC.

The chain has TRBV6-1 and TRBJ2-7; 9 nucleotides agree with TRBD2. The CDR3 covers 15 residues. Looked up from germline, CDR1 is MNHNS and CDR2 is SASEGT. V lost 3 bases to trimming and J lost 0 bases; unmatched junction nucleotides: 3. The CDR3 loop is CASSDAGGYSYEQYF. The CDR3 region has the DNA TGTGCCAGCAGTGATGCGGGAGGGTACTCCTACGAGCAGTACTTC.

The chain recombines TRBV4-2 with TRBJ1-2; 12 nucleotides line up with TRBD1. With 4 bases clipped from V and 8 bases from J, the junction kept 20 bases outside the gene matches. The CDR3 has 19 amino acids. Germline assignment: CDR1 LGHNA and CDR2 YNFKEQ. CDR3 DNA sequence: TGTGCCAGCAGCCCGCCACGGCATTGGGACAGGGGGCGAGGGGGAGGCTACACCTTC. It yields the protein CASSPPRHWDRGRGGGYTF.

V and J are TRBV7-9 and TRBJ1-4; no definite D call. V dropped 0 bases and J dropped 4 bases, with 6 bases sitting between them. The CDR3 consists of 14 residues. Germline-derived CDR1 and CDR2 are SEHNR and FQNEAQ (reference sequence). The chain's CDR3 is CASSLASVNEKLFF. The CDR3 DNA sequence: TGTGCCAGCAGCTTAGCGTCAGTTAATGAAAAACTGTTTTTT.

The chain uses TRBV5-4 and TRBJ2-7, with D tentatively TRBD1 (6 bases). The CDR3 is made up of 13 amino acids. Deletions cut 6 bases from V and 4 bases from J, with 14 bases between. Germline V gene lookup returns CDR1 SGHNT and CDR2 YYREEE (reference sequence). CDR3 nucleotide sequence: TGTGCCAGCACACGGGACAACCTATACGAGCAGTACTTC. Its translation is CASTRDNLYEQYF.

The chain employs TRBV5-1 and TRBJ2-5; D is ambiguous. Trimming cost V 0 bases and J 2 bases, with 23 bases left between them. The CDR3 spans 19 residues. Germline values: CDR1 SGHRS, CDR2 YFSETQ. CDR3 in amino acids: CASSLEPLGLQRLQETQYF. CDR3 nucleotides: TGCGCCAGCAGCTTGGAACCCCTAGGGTTACAGCGACTTCAAGAGACCCAGTACTTC.

This rearrangement joins TRBV6-6 to TRBJ1-6; tentative D call: TRBD1 (5 bases). The V gene lost 7 bases and the J gene lost 11 bases, with 18 bases spanning the gap. CDR1 and CDR2 (germline): MNHNY, SVGAGI (reference sequence). This CDR3 has 14 residues. The CDR3 reads CASNSQGVVAPLHF. CDR3 nucleotides: TGTGCCAGCAACTCTCAGGGAGTGGTAGCACCCCTCCACTTT.

This chain links TRBV6-5 with TRBJ2-2; 9 bases agree with TRBD2. With 0 bases clipped from V and 8 bases from J, the junction kept 7 bases outside the gene matches. Germline V gives CDR1 MNHEY, CDR2 SVGAGI. The CDR3 sequence is 16 residues long. In nucleotides, the CDR3 is TGTGCCAGCAGTTACTCTAGCGGGAGACCTGGGGGGGAGCTGTTTTTT. It translates to CASSYSSGRPGGELFF.